The rows below give T cell receptor beta chains drawn from one sample of a study of shared T cell receptors in the human thymus. Only in-frame clones appear in the TCRdb table, and some are missing; sequencing was by immunoSEQ multiplex PCR. The sample has 550,000 to 800,000 clones; approximately 83% are singletons. These data also formed part of another study, on human thymus T cells.

The sequenced sample was thymocytes. These receptors came from a girl in the first two years of life with a congenital heart defect. CDR3s leave out the opening cysteine and the closing phenylalanine or tryptophan. Clone size is stated in some rows and not others, as once, few, many or a class when expanded.

J | size | V | length | CDR3
TRBJ1-1 | . | TRBV11-2 | 14 | ASSPPPRERDTEAF
TRBJ1-5 | . | TRBV19 | 12 | ASSIHRGDQPQH
TRBJ1-6 | . | TRBV9 | 13 | ASSTRSSYNSPLH
TRBJ1-1 | . | TRBV7-6 | 14 | ASSPRGRVGNTEAF
TRBJ2-2 | . | TRBV28 | 13 | ASIAGGPGTGELF
TRBJ2-5 | . | TRBV16 | 9 | ASSQTQIQY
TRBJ2-7 | . | TRBV29-1 | 13 | SVEYREGASYEQY
TRBJ1-4 | . | TRBV11-2 | 16 | ASSWENSGGASHRGLF
TRBJ2-7 | . | TRBV7-6 | 13 | ASSFLGGESYEQY
TRBJ2-2 | . | TRBV6-5 | 12 | ASSRQGYTGELF
TRBJ2-1 | . | TRBV6-6 | 11 | ASTDRVLGEQF
TRBJ1-1 | . | TRBV11-1 | 16 | ASSGGQGWIVSGAEAF
TRBJ2-5 | . | TRBV2 | 12 | ASQTGLITETQY
TRBJ2-2 | once | TRBV28 | 14 | ASSPTPGGHTGELF
TRBJ2-1 | few | TRBV7-9 | 17 | ASSPTPIRTGNEVDEQF
TRBJ2-6 | . | TRBV5-6 | 14 | AIFYYRPSGANVLT
TRBJ2-3 | . | TRBV5-8 | 17 | ASSFVGTSGGLSTDTQY
TRBJ1-1 | . | TRBV6-1 | 12 | ASSGQGQSTEAF
TRBJ2-2 | . | TRBV5-1 | 12 | ASRQGQGTGELF
TRBJ2-5 | once | TRBV27 | 11 | ASSLYSKETQY
TRBJ1-2 | . | TRBV2 | 13 | ASSEARQGLSGYT
TRBJ1-4 | . | TRBV5-1 | 14 | ASSSGQGATNEKLF
TRBJ1-1 | . | TRBV5-1 | 11 | ASRQIPGQGAF
TRBJ2-2 | . | TRBV14 | 18 | ASSQKADRVRLTDTGELF
TRBJ1-4 | . | TRBV4-1 | 10 | ASSHGDEKLF
TRBJ1-1 | . | TRBV29-1 | 9 | SANRVGEAF
TRBJ1-5 | few | TRBV5-6 | 15 | ASEILQGTHSNQPQH